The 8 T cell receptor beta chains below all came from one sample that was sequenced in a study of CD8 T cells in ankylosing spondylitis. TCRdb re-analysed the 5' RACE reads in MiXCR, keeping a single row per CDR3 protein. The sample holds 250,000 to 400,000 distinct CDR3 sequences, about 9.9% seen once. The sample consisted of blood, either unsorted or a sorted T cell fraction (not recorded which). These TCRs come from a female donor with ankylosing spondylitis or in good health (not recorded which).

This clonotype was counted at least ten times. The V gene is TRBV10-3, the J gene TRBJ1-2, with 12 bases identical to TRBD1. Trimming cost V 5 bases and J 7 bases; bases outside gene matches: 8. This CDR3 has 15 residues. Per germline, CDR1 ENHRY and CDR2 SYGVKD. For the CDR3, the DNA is TGTGCCATCAGTCAGGGACAGGGGGCGCCGGGTGGCTACACCTTC. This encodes CAISQGQGAPGGYTF.

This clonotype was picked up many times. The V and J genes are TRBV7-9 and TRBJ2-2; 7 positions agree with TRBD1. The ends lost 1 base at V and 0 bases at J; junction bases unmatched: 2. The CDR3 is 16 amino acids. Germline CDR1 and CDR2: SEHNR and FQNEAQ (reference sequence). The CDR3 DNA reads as TGTGCCAGCAGCTTAGTAGGGACAGCGAACACCGGGGAGCTGTTTTTT. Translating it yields CASSLVGTANTGELFF.

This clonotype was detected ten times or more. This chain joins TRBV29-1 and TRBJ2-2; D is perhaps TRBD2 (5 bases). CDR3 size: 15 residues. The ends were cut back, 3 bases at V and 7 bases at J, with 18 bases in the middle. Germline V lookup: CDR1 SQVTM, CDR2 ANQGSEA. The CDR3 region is CSVEIGLGGHGELFF. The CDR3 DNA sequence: TGCAGCGTTGAGATAGGGTTAGGCGGGCACGGGGAGCTGTTTTTT.

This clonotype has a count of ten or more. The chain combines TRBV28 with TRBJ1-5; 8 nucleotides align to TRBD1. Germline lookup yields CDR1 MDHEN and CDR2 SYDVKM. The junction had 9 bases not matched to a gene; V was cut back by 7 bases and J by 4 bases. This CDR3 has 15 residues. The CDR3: CASNVQGEGNQPQHF. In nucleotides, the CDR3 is TGTGCCAGCAACGTACAGGGGGAGGGTAATCAGCCCCAGCATTTT. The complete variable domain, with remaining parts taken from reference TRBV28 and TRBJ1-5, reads DVKVTQSSRYLVKRTGEKVFLECVQDMDHENMFWYRQDPGLGLRLIYFSYDVKMKEKGDIPEGYSVSREKKERFSLILESASTNQTSMYLCASNVQGEGNQPQHFGDGTRLSIL.

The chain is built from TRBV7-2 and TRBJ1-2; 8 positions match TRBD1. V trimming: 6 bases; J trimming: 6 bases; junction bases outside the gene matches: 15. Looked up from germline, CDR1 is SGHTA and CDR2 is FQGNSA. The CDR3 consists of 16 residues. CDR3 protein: CASSTGTGGGSDGYTF. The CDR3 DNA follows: TGTGCCAGCAGTACCGGGACAGGCGGTGGTAGTGATGGCTACACCTTC.

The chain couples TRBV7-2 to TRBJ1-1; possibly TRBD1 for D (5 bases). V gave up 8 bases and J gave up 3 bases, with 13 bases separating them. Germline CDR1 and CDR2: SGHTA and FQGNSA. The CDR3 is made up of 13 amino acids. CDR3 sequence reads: CASGTGGHTEAFF. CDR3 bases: TGTGCCAGCGGTACAGGTGGTCACACTGAAGCTTTCTTT.

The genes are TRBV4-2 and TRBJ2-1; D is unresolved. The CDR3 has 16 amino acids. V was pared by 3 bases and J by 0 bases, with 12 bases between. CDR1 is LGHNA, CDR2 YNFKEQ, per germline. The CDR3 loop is CASSQGHDGSYNEQFF. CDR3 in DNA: TGTGCCAGCAGCCAGGGCCATGACGGCTCCTACAATGAGCAGTTCTTC.

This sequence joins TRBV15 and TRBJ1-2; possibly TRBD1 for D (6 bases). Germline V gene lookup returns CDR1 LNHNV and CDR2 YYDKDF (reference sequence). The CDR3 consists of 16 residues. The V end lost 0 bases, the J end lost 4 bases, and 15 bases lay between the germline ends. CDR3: CATSRDHVQGSYGYTF. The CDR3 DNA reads TGTGCCACCAGCAGAGATCACGTGCAGGGGTCCTATGGCTACACCTTC.